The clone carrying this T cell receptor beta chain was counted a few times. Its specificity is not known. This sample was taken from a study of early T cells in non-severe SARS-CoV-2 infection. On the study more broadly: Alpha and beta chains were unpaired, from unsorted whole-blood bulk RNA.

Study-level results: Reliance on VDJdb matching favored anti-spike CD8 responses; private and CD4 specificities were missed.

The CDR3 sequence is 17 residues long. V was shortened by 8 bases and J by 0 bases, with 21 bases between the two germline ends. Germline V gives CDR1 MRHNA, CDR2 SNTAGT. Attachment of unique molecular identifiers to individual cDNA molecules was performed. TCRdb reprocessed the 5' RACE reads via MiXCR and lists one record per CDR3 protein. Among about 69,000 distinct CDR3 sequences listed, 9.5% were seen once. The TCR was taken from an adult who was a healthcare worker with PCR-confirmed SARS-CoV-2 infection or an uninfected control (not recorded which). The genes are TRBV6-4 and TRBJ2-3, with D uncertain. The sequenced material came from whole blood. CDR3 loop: CASFSTSPISSTDTQYF. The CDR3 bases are TGTGCCAGCTTCTCGACTTCCCCGATTTCTAGCACAGATACGCAGTATTTT.